This TCR beta chain comes out of a study of T cell responses to AZD1222 COVID-19 vaccine. Findings and caveats of the study: Possibly, clonal diversity was underestimated; donors were largely white British and included more females. Nearly half of spike-specific TCRs reportedly target variant regions that are unmutated in the B.1.351 and B.1.1.7 variants. After the peak T cell response, and only then, were repertoires sampled.

Unmatched junction bases numbered 11, after V lost 4 bases and J lost 6 bases. Germline CDR1 SGHDN, CDR2 FVKESK. The CDR3 runs to 16 residues. Some clones are missing from TCRdb's copy, which holds only in-frame ones; the method was immunoSEQ multiplex PCR. The data contain tens of thousands of clones, less than 90% of them singletons. Points on this clone: Its antigen is as yet unknown.

The sample was peripheral blood, taken 28 days after the second AZD1222 dose. The chain combines TRBV14 with TRBJ2-2, with TRBD2 matching over 7 bases. This TCR was recovered from an adult who received the AZD1222 COVID-19 vaccine. CDR3 in DNA: TGTGCCAGCAGCCCAGTCGGGGGGACCCCCCCCGGGGAGCTGTTTTTT. Translated, it gives CASSPVGGTPPGELFF.